This entry lists 12 T cell receptor beta chains sequenced from one sample in a study of T cells in Graves' hyperthyroidism and ophthalmopathy. TCR beta CDR3 sequences were amplified from RNA transcripts. A first-round RT-PCR of the TCR CDR3 used the HTBI primer set. Each CDR3 protein is one row after TCRdb ran MiXCR on the multiplex PCR reads. The table shows around 420,000 distinct CDR3 sequences, with 15% to 19% occurring only once. The sequenced sample was blood. The receptors here all came from a woman aged 18-29 years with Graves' hyperthyroidism.

This clonotype showed up many times. The chain uses TRBV3-1 and TRBJ1-5, with unresolved D. V was trimmed by 3 bases and J by 5 bases, leaving 14 bases between them. CDR3 length: 15 residues. Per germline, CDR1 LGHDT and CDR2 YNNKEL (reference sequence). CDR3 DNA sequence: TGTGCCAGCAGCCAGAGCAGGAATCAATATCAGCCCCAGCATTTT. Protein product: CASSQSRNQYQPQHF.

This clonotype was observed a few times. A read error may be the cause here, since a much bigger clone is one base away. The genes are TRBV27 and TRBJ1-1; no definite D call. The CDR3 covers 15 residues. The V gene's germline CDR1 is MNHEY and CDR2 SMNVEV (reference sequence). Trimming left V 6 bases short and J 1 base short, with 15 bases between. This chain's CDR3 is CASRGFRTKNTEAFF. The CDR3 DNA reads TGTGCCAGCAGGGGTTTTAGGACGAAGAACACTGAAGCTTTCTTT.

In this sample, this clonotype turned up many times. The chain recombines TRBV12-3 or TRBV12-4 with TRBJ1-6; no clear D. The ends were cut back, 7 bases at V and 10 bases at J, with 20 bases in the middle. The CDR3 totals 15 residues. The CDR3 region is CASKPGGKVVSPLHF. CDR3 bases: TGTGCCAGCAAGCCTGGCGGGAAAGTCGTATCACCCCTCCACTTT.

In its sample, this clonotype was seen many times. V and J are TRBV5-1 and TRBJ1-1; the match to TRBD1 covers 9 bases. The CDR3 loop spans 16 amino acids. Germline CDR1 is SGHRS and CDR2 is YFSETQ. Trimming took 3 bases from V and 0 from J; bases not matched to a gene: 6. The CDR3 bases are TGCGCCAGCAGCTCATACAGGGGGCCCATGAACACTGAAGCTTTCTTT. The encoded protein is CASSSYRGPMNTEAFF.

This clonotype was recorded a few times. The gene calls are TRBV14 and TRBJ1-3; D unresolved. Trimming stripped 4 bases from V and 0 bases from J, with 13 bases between. The CDR3 is made up of 16 amino acids. Germline CDR1 is SGHDN and CDR2 is FVKESK. The DNA for the CDR3 is TGTGCCAGCAGCCGAAACCTACAGTCCTCTGGAAACACCATATATTTT. It specifies CASSRNLQSSGNTIYF.

The rearrangement links TRBV30 to TRBJ2-3; no definite D call. The CDR3 consists of 12 residues. From germline, CDR1 is GTSNPN and CDR2 SVGIG (reference sequence). Trimming shortened V by 2 bases and J by 2 bases, and 5 bases separated the two germline ends. The CDR3 reads CAWSPITDTQYF. CDR3 DNA sequence: TGTGCCTGGAGTCCCATCACAGATACGCAGTATTTT.

In its sample, this clonotype was seen many times. The V call is TRBV20-1, the J call TRBJ2-7; D gene uncertain. V lost 0 bases to trimming and J lost 2 bases, with 8 bases between them. Germline CDR1 DFQATT, CDR2 SNEGSKA (reference sequence). The CDR3 contains 13 residues. The CDR3: CSARDLEPYEQYF. Written as DNA, the CDR3 is TGCAGTGCTAGAGACCTAGAGCCCTACGAGCAGTACTTC.

Ten or more counts support this clonotype. The rearrangement links TRBV6-2 or TRBV6-3 to TRBJ2-7; TRBD1 agrees at 9 bases. The CDR3 runs 13 residues. V trimming: 6 bases; J trimming: 7 bases; junction bases outside the gene matches: 7. Per germline, CDR1 MNHEY and CDR2 SVGEGT. CDR3: CASSRDRVGEQYF. The CDR3 DNA sequence: TGTGCCAGCAGCAGGGACAGGGTAGGGGAGCAGTACTTC.

This clonotype was observed many times. This CDR3 reads CASSQDGLYTDTQYF. The DNA for the CDR3 is TGTGCCAGCAGCCAAGATGGGCTTTACACAGATACGCAGTATTTT. The J gene is TRBJ2-3, the V gene TRBV3-1; the D is unclear. There are 15 residues in the CDR3. The germline V and J ends were trimmed by 0 bases and 2 bases, with 9 bases remaining between them. Per germline, CDR1 LGHDT and CDR2 YNNKEL (reference sequence).

This clonotype appeared many times. This chain uses TRBV12-3 or TRBV12-4 with TRBJ1-5; D is ambiguous. This CDR3 comprises 13 residues. V gave up 3 bases and J gave up 9 bases, with 12 bases separating them. The CDR3 here is CASSLSSRGPQHF. CDR3 coding DNA: TGTGCCAGCAGTTTGTCCAGCCGAGGGCCCCAGCATTTT.

The chain carries TRBV10-3 and TRBJ2-5; 8 bases are shared with TRBD1. The J segment lost 3 bases and the V segment lost 3 bases, leaving 9 bases of the junction unmatched. Germline CDR1 is ENHRY and CDR2 is SYGVKD. The CDR3 sequence is 16 residues long. CDR3 coding DNA: TGTGCCATCAGTGACTTGGACAGGGAATTGGAAGAGACCCAGTACTTC. Its protein product is CAISDLDRELEETQYF.

About this clonotype itself: Just one base apart from a much larger clone, this may be a read error. The V gene is TRBV20-1, the J gene TRBJ2-5, with TRBD2 matching over 10 bases. Germline V gene sequence: CDR1 DFQATT, CDR2 SNEGSKA (reference sequence). The length of the CDR3 is 18 residues. The J segment lost 3 bases and the V segment lost 1 base, leaving 14 bases of the junction unmatched. The CDR3 nucleotides are TGCAGTGCTAGAGGTCGCAGGGCTAGCGGGGGAGGGGAAGAGACCCAGTACTTC. It codes for CSARGRRASGGGEETQYF.